The rows below give T cell receptor beta chains drawn from one sample of a study of blood T cell repertoires in COVID-19. Produced via immunoSEQ multiplex PCR; TCRdb's table is partial and in-frame only. The data show fewer than 400,000 clones, 90% to 95% seen once. The sample was PBMCs or T cells enriched from blood (not recorded which). The receptor source for this set is a woman aged 25 to 39 who had been exposed to COVID-19. The CDR3 runs from the conserved cysteine through the conserved F or W. The D gene is left open where the match is weak. Clone sizes are given selectively: once, few, many, or a class where the clone is expanded.

v_call	d_call	j_call	clone_size	cdr3_aa	cdr3_nt
TRBV19	TRBD2	TRBJ2-3	-	CASRDSGGSTDTQYF	TGTGCCAGTAGGGATAGCGGGGGGAGCACAGATACGCAGTATTTT
TRBV7-9	-	TRBJ2-7	-	CASSLMGEDEQYF	TGTGCCAGCAGCTTAATGGGGGAGGACGAGCAGTACTTC
TRBV3-1/TRBV3-2	-	TRBJ2-3	-	CASSLLRSTDTQYF	TGTGCCAGCAGCCTACTACGATCCACAGATACGCAGTATTTT
TRBV4-2	TRBD2	TRBJ2-1	-	CASSQEGTSGILSYNEQFF	TGTGCCAGCAGCCAAGAGGGGACTAGCGGGATACTCTCCTACAATGAGCAGTTCTTC
TRBV9	TRBD1	TRBJ1-2	-	CASSVGQGNYGYTF	TGTGCCAGCAGCGTAGGACAGGGGAACTATGGCTACACCTTC
TRBV5-1	-	TRBJ2-7	-	CASSLEPLTYEQYF	TGCGCCAGCAGCTTGGAGCCGCTCACCTACGAGCAGTACTTC
TRBV3-1/TRBV3-2	TRBD1	TRBJ2-2	-	CASSHGKDRGRTGELFF	TGTGCCAGCAGCCACGGTAAGGACAGGGGGCGAACCGGGGAGCTGTTTTTT
TRBV15	-	TRBJ2-5	-	CATSRDPRAGETQYF	TGTGCCACCAGCAGAGATCCCCGGGCGGGAGAGACCCAGTACTTC
TRBV6-2/TRBV6-3	-	TRBJ1-1	once	CASSLRGLKQGVTEAFF	TGTGCCAGCAGTTTGCGTGGATTAAAACAAGGAGTAACTGAAGCTTTCTTT
TRBV9	TRBD2	TRBJ2-1	-	CASSVKRGSGVSGNEQFF	TGTGCCAGCAGCGTGAAAAGGGGTAGCGGGGTATCGGGCAATGAGCAGTTCTTC
TRBV4-1	-	TRBJ1-2	-	CASSQGRGLGGYTF	TGCGCCAGCAGCCAAGGTCGGGGATTGGGTGGCTACACCTTC
TRBV6-5	-	TRBJ1-5	-	CASSYGPVNSNQPQHF	TGTGCCAGCAGTTACGGCCCCGTGAATAGCAATCAGCCCCAGCATTTT
TRBV6-5	TRBD1	TRBJ1-1	-	CASSYRQGNEAFF	TGTGCCAGCAGTTACAGACAGGGCAATGAAGCTTTCTTT
TRBV7-3	-	TRBJ1-1	-	CASSTSGVGGSTEAFF	TGTGCCAGCAGCACTAGCGGGGTTGGTGGGAGCACTGAAGCTTTCTTT
TRBV4-1	TRBD1	TRBJ1-2	-	CASSQPEIRGHGYTF	TGCGCCAGCAGCCAACCTGAGATCAGGGGGCATGGCTACACCTTC
TRBV4-1	-	TRBJ2-2	-	CASSSLATGELFF	TGCGCCAGCAGCTCCCTAGCGACCGGGGAGCTGTTTTTT
TRBV6-5	TRBD1	TRBJ1-6	-	CASINRGHSPLHF	TGTGCCAGCATTAACAGGGGGCATTCACCCCTCCACTTT
TRBV7-9	-	TRBJ1-1	-	CASSPSSVNTEAFF	TGTGCCAGCAGCCCTTCGTCAGTTAACACTGAAGCTTTCTTT
TRBV9	-	TRBJ2-2	-	CASSATGIRSRRAGELFF	TGTGCCAGCAGCGCGACAGGAATACGGAGCCGAAGGGCCGGGGAGCTGTTTTTT
TRBV29-1	-	TRBJ1-2	-	CSSGQVDGYTF	TGCAGCAGCGGGCAGGTGGATGGCTACACCTTC
TRBV2	-	TRBJ1-3	-	CASSDRGSGNTIYF	TGTGCCAGCAGTGACCGGGGCTCTGGAAACACCATATATTTT
TRBV5-4	TRBD2	TRBJ2-7	-	CASSFGSGGPNYEQYF	TGTGCCAGCAGCTTCGGTAGCGGGGGCCCTAACTACGAGCAGTACTTC
TRBV29-1	TRBD2	TRBJ2-3	once	CSVEDPVWASGATDTQYF	TGCAGCGTTGAAGATCCAGTCTGGGCTAGCGGGGCTACAGATACGCAGTATTTT
TRBV5-1	-	TRBJ2-4	-	CASSLASEDLSF	TGCGCCAGCAGCTTGGCCTCGGAGGATTTGTCCTTC